What follows are 13 T cell receptor beta chains derived from one specimen sequenced in a study of cytomegalovirus exposure and HLA in healthy donors. Amplification used 60 Vbeta primers and 13 Jbeta primers. TCRdb's table, derived via immunoSEQ multiplex PCR, lists solely in-frame clones and lacks some. The repertoire holds about 180,000 clones, roughly four fifths seen once, with roughly 1.6% in the top ten. Sequenced material: PBMCs. The origin of the receptors is a man younger than 35 in good health and CMV-seronegative.

The chain carries TRBV5-1 and TRBJ2-7; 10 bases map to TRBD2. V gave up 5 bases and J gave up 5 bases; unmatched junction bases: 13. The length of the CDR3 is 16 residues. Germline loops: CDR1 SGHRS, CDR2 YFSETQ. This CDR3 is CASSPAAGGLMDEQYF. For the CDR3, the DNA is TGCGCCAGCAGTCCTGCAGCGGGGGGGCTTATGGACGAGCAGTACTTC.

The rearrangement joins TRBV11-2 to TRBJ2-3; TRBD2 is a possible D gene (6 bases). The CDR3 has 14 amino acids. V was trimmed by 1 base and J by 3 bases, leaving 8 bases between them. CDR1 is SGHAT, CDR2 FQNNGV, per germline. CDR3 residues: CASSLGGKTDTQYF. Written as DNA, the CDR3 is TGTGCCAGCAGCTTAGGCGGGAAGACAGATACGCAGTATTTT. The complete variable domain, with remaining parts taken from reference TRBV11-2 and TRBJ2-3, reads EAGVAQSPRYKIIEKRQSVAFWCNPISGHATLYWYQQILGQGPKLLIQFQNNGVVDDSQLPKDRFSAERLKGVDSTLKIQPAKLEDSAVYLCASSLGGKTDTQYFGPGTRLTVL.

The chain employs TRBV7-9 and TRBJ1-6; 9 bases map to TRBD1. CDR3 length: 14 amino acids. V lost 5 bases, J lost 10 bases, and 6 bases stayed unmatched. Germline assignment: CDR1 SEHNR and CDR2 FQNEAQ (reference sequence). CDR3 in DNA: TGTGCCAGCAGCGCGGGACAGGGTGGGTCACCCCTCCACTTT. It codes for CASSAGQGGSPLHF. Complete variable domain (other parts from reference TRBV7-9 and TRBJ1-6): DTGVSQNPRHKITKRGQNVTFRCDPISEHNRLYWYRQTLGQGPEFLTYFQNEAQLEKSRLLSDRFSAERPKGSFSTLEIQRTEQGDSAMYLCASSAGQGGSPLHFGNGTRLTVT.

This chain uses TRBV5-5 with TRBJ1-2; TRBD1 might be the D (6 bases). This CDR3 has 16 amino acids. V lost 2 bases and J 5 bases, leaving 19 bases between the germline ends. CDR1 and CDR2 (germline): SGHKS, YYEKEE (reference sequence). CDR3 region: CASSFLGQSSGYGYTF. The CDR3, as DNA: TGTGCCAGCAGCTTTCTTGGACAGTCTTCAGGTTATGGCTACACCTTC.

The chain's CDR3 is CASSPSYSRSIQYF. The CDR3, as DNA: TGTGCCAGCTCACCAAGTTACAGCCGAAGCATTCAGTACTTC. The chain joins TRBV18 to TRBJ2-4; D is undetermined. The germline V gene encodes CDR1 KGHSH and CDR2 LQKENI. The V end lost 2 bases, the J end lost 9 bases, and 14 bases lay between the germline ends. The CDR3 has 14 amino acids.

This clone was seen once. The chain uses TRBV15 and TRBJ2-7; D may be TRBD2 (6 bases). Trimming removed 3 bases from V and 0 bases from J, with 15 bases in between. The CDR3 length is 16 residues. Germline V gene data show CDR1 as LNHNV and CDR2 as YYDKDF (reference sequence). The CDR3 loop reads CATSSGTSPSSYEQYF. DNA of the CDR3: TGTGCCACCAGCAGTGGGACTTCTCCGAGCTCCTACGAGCAGTACTTC.

V and J are TRBV28 and TRBJ2-5; TRBD2 might be the D (6 bases). Trimming pared 7 bases from V and 3 bases from J, leaving 15 bases between. This CDR3 has 14 residues. Germline CDR1 and CDR2: MDHEN and SYDVKM. CDR3 nucleotides: TGTGCCAGCACCCTCGGCGGGACTGAAGAGACCCAGTACTTC. Its protein product is CASTLGGTEETQYF.

CDR3 nucleotide sequence: TGTGCCATCAGGACCGGGCCACAGGAGCCCCAGCATTTT. It encodes CAIRTGPQEPQHF. The gene calls are TRBV10-3 and TRBJ1-5; maybe TRBD1 (5 bases). V was clipped by 6 bases and J by 8 bases, with 14 bases between them. The CDR3 has 13 amino acids. Germline V gene data show CDR1 as ENHRY and CDR2 as SYGVKD.

This clone was seen a single time. The J gene is TRBJ1-1, the V gene TRBV9; no reliable D call. V was pared by 3 bases and J by 1 base, with 10 bases between. The germline V gene has CDR1 SGDLS and CDR2 YYNGEE. This CDR3 has 14 residues. CDR3: CASSAGPENTEAFF. CDR3 sequence (DNA): TGTGCCAGCAGCGCTGGCCCTGAGAACACTGAAGCTTTCTTT.

The chain has TRBV5-1 and TRBJ1-2; D might be TRBD1 (6 bases). The V end lost 3 bases, the J end lost 6 bases, and 12 bases lay between the germline ends. Germline CDR1 SGHRS, CDR2 YFSETQ. The length of the CDR3 is 13 residues. The CDR3 reads CASSWLGGDGYTF. CDR3 in DNA: TGCGCCAGCAGCTGGCTAGGGGGTGATGGCTACACCTTC.

The chain couples TRBV30 to TRBJ1-2; 8 bases line up with TRBD1. This CDR3 has 14 amino acids. Germline CDR1 is GTSNPN and CDR2 is SVGIG (reference sequence). V trimming: 2 bases; J trimming: 7 bases; junction bases outside the gene matches: 9. For the CDR3, the DNA is TGTGCCTGGAGTCCCCCCGGGACAGGCTTTGGCTACACCTTC. Translation: CAWSPPGTGFGYTF. The full variable domain, rest sourced from reference TRBV30 and TRBJ1-2, is SQTIHQWPATLVQPVGSPLSLECTVEGTSNPNLYWYRQAAGRGLQLLFYSVGIGQISSEVPQNLSASRPQDRQFILSSKKLLLSDSGFYLCAWSPPGTGFGYTFGSGTRLTVV.

The rearrangement links TRBV5-1 to TRBJ2-2; 7 bases line up with TRBD1. This CDR3 has 14 amino acids. V dropped 6 bases and J dropped 4; count of bases not matched to a gene: 6. The germline V gene encodes CDR1 SGHRS and CDR2 YFSETQ. The CDR3, as DNA: TGCGCCAGCATGATTCGGACAGGCACCGGGGAGCTGTTTTTT. Amino acids: CASMIRTGTGELFF.

The V and J genes are TRBV2 and TRBJ2-3; 10 bases are shared with TRBD2. CDR3 length: 15 amino acids. CDR1 is SNHLY and CDR2 is FYNNEI in the germline V gene. V lost 6 bases to trimming and J lost 3 bases; unmatched junction nucleotides: 6. CDR3 in amino acids: CASSDPSGGTDTQYF. In DNA form, the CDR3 reads TGTGCCAGCAGCGACCCTAGCGGGGGAACAGATACGCAGTATTTT.